This T cell receptor (beta chain) was recovered during a study of human T cells and chemical hapten exposure. General study results and limits: Following DPC sensitization, TCRs present above 1 in 1000 frequency showed no change. In comparison with controls, expanded TCRs gave rise to a significantly larger number of large CDR3 similarity clusters.

A note on this clonotype: As yet, its antigen is unknown.

TCRdb reanalysed the RACE reads using MiXCR and keeps one entry per CDR3 protein. This sample has roughly 380,000 distinct CDR3 sequences, with more than 4.5% found just once. As to time point: patch test 1, 2 weeks after DPC sensitization. Treatment meaning: therapeutic diphenylcyclopropenone sensitization with weekly scalp DPC. Total RNA was isolated from unfractionated whole blood. With V trimmed by 2 bases and J by 6 bases, 6 bases remained unmatched. This CDR3 has 15 residues. CDR1 MNHNS and CDR2 SASEGT come from the germline V gene. The origin of this receptor is a woman aged 50 to 60 with alopecia areata. Some clones in this sample may be carry-over from other donors' samples. This chain connects TRBV6-1 to TRBJ2-3; TRBD2 matches 9 bases. This specimen consisted of whole blood, obtained in connection with sensitization to the hapten diphenylcyclopropenone (DPC). Written as DNA, the CDR3 is TGTGCCAGCAGTGAATCTAGCGGGGCCTGGGATACGCAGTATTTT. Its translation: CASSESSGAWDTQYF.